This T cell receptor (beta chain) is from a study of CD4+ T cells in melanoma. On this clone: Its antigen is currently unknown.

V was clipped by 8 bases and J by 7 bases, with 17 bases between them. Germline V lookup: CDR1 SNHLY, CDR2 FYNNEI. CDR3 length: 14 amino acids. General observations from the study: CD8+ T cell, macrophage and B cell function reportedly correlated with neoantigen-specific CD4+ T cells. Reportedly, melanoma neoantigen-specific CD4+ T cells showed varied differentiation states.

The repertoire was sequenced with immunoSEQ multiplex PCR; TCRdb's copy has only in-frame clones and lacks some. The sample yields some 9,100 clones, around 63% seen once. The chain employs TRBV2 and TRBJ2-2; maybe TRBD2 (6 bases). The sample comprised peripheral blood. This receptor was identified in a human donor with melanoma. The CDR3 sequence is CASRGRGMSGELFF. CDR3 in DNA: TGTGCCAGCCGAGGTCGGGGGATGAGCGGGGAGCTGTTTTTT. The full variable domain, with the rest looked up from reference TRBV2 and TRBJ2-2, is EPEVTQTPSHQVTQMGQEVILRCVPISNHLYFYWYRQILGQKVEFLVSFYNNEISEKSEIFDDQFSVERPDGSNFTLKIRSTKLEDSAMYFCASRGRGMSGELFFGEGSRLTVL.